What follows describes a single T cell receptor beta chain. Amplification of TCR beta CDR3 regions was performed using RNA transcripts as template. A set of HTBI primers served as the primers for a first-round RT-PCR of the TCR CDR3. TCRdb independently ran MiXCR on the multiplex PCR reads; one entry per CDR3 protein. The sample has more than 550,000 distinct CDR3 sequences; just under 45% are singletons. Per the germline V gene, CDR1 is MNHNY and CDR2 is SVGAGI (reference sequence). The CDR3 totals 14 residues. J gave up 5 bases and V 2 bases, and 4 bases lay outside the gene matches. The sample comes from a study of T cells in Graves' hyperthyroidism and ophthalmopathy.

The receptor's source is an adult man with Graves' disease, either hyperthyroidism or ophthalmopathy (not recorded which). Sequenced sample: peripheral blood or thyroid tissue (not recorded which). The chain has TRBV6-6 and TRBJ1-1; 8 nucleotides agree with TRBD1. The CDR3 sequence: CASSYTGGRTEAFF. Written as DNA, the CDR3 is TGTGCCAGCAGTTACACAGGGGGGCGGACTGAAGCTTTCTTT.